The TCR beta chain under discussion was sequenced for a study of blood T cell repertoires in COVID-19. The CDR3 covers 15 residues. Germline V gives CDR1 MNHEY, CDR2 SVGEGT. The V and J ends lost 2 bases and 10 bases, in that order; junction bases with no gene match: 5. Using immunoSEQ multiplex PCR, the repertoire was profiled, and TCRdb retains in-frame clones only, with some absent. The data show 400,000 to 450,000 clones, with over 75% seen just once and roughly 1.6% held by the top ten. The V and J genes are TRBV6-2 or TRBV6-3 and TRBJ1-6; 10 bases agree with TRBD1. This clonotype was obtained from a woman aged 40 to 50 with COVID-19, enrolled during active disease. Sequencing was done on a sample of peripheral blood. The CDR3 sequence is CASSYLGQGGSPLHF. In DNA, the CDR3 is TGTGCCAGCAGTTACCTAGGACAGGGGGGATCACCCCTCCACTTT.